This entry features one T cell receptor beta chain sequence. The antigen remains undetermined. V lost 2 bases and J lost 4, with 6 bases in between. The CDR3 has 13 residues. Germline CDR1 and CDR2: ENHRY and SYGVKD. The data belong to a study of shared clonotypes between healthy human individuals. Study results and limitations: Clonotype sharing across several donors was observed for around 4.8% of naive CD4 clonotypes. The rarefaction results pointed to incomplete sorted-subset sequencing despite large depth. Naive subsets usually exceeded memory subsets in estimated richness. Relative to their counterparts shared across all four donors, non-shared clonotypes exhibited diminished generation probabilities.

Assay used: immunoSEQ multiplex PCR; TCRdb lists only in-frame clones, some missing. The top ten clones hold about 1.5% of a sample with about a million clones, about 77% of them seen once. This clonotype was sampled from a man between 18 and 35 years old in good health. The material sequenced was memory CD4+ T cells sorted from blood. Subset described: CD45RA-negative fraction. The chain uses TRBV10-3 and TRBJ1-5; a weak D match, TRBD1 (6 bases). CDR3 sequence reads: CAISEDRNQPQHF. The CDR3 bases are TGTGCCATCAGTGAGGACAGGAATCAGCCCCAGCATTTT.